This entry lists 9 T cell receptor beta chains sequenced from one sample in a study of blood T cell repertoires in COVID-19. Using immunoSEQ multiplex PCR, the repertoire was profiled, and TCRdb retains in-frame clones only, with some absent. The table includes nearly 85,000 clones, around 80% detected once. Input material: peripheral blood. The receptors derive from a woman aged 60-75 years with acute or convalescent COVID-19.

V usage is TRBV11-3 and J usage is TRBJ2-5; D possibly corresponds to TRBD2 (5 bases). Germline V CDR1 and CDR2: SGHNT, YENEEA. Trimming removed 1 base from V and 7 bases from J, with 13 bases in between. The CDR3 totals 14 residues. In DNA, the CDR3 is TGTGCCAGCAGCTTAGGGCGGGCGGCCGGGACCCAGTACTTC. Its translation: CASSLGRAAGTQYF.

The genes are TRBV5-5 and TRBJ2-7, with D unresolved. CDR1 and CDR2 from the germline V gene are SGHKS and YYEKEE (reference sequence). Trimming removed 4 bases from V and 4 bases from J, with 12 bases in between. The CDR3 is 13 residues long. The CDR3 DNA reads as TGTGCCAGCAGCCTTGGAGCCATTTACGAGCAGTACTTC. It is translated as CASSLGAIYEQYF.

J is TRBJ2-2 and V is TRBV3-1 (or the pseudogene TRBV3-2), with D unresolved. CDR3 length: 15 amino acids. Trimming removed 5 bases from V and 0 bases from J, with 10 bases in between. Germline V gives CDR1 LGHDT, CDR2 YNNKEL (reference sequence). Here the CDR3 DNA reads TGTGCCAGCAGCGTAACGACACCGAACACCGGGGAGCTGTTTTTT. Translation gives CASSVTTPNTGELFF.

The CDR3 DNA reads TGTGCCAGCAGTTATGGCGGGAGCTCTCGGGAGCAGTACTTC. Its protein is CASSYGGSSREQYF. The chain employs TRBV6-5 and TRBJ2-7; 7 nucleotides match TRBD2. In germline, CDR1 is MNHEY, CDR2 SVGAGI. The J segment lost 7 bases and the V segment lost 3 bases, leaving 9 bases of the junction unmatched. CDR3 size: 14 residues.

This clone has only one observation. The chain joins TRBV29-1 to TRBJ1-2; 8 positions match TRBD1. CDR1 is SQVTM, CDR2 ANQGSEA, per germline. Trimming at V came to 7 bases and at J to 4 bases, leaving 8 bases not matched to a gene. This CDR3 spans 13 amino acids. DNA for the CDR3: TGCAGCGCTCGGCAGGGGGCGGCCTATGGCTACACCTTC. Protein: CSARQGAAYGYTF.

The V call is TRBV7-6, the J call TRBJ2-7, with 9 bases aligning to TRBD1. This CDR3 is 16 amino acids long. Germline CDR1 SGHVS, CDR2 FNYEAQ. J lost 1 base, V lost 5 bases, and 9 bases had no gene match. The CDR3 nucleotides are TGTGCCAGCAGCCCAACTAACAGGGGGCGTTCCTACGAGCAGTACTTC. As protein: CASSPTNRGRSYEQYF.

V and J are TRBV18 and TRBJ1-4; no firm D call. The CDR3 covers 12 residues. Germline-derived CDR1 and CDR2 are KGHSH and LQKENI. The V end was cut by 3 bases, the J end by 7 bases, with 6 bases between. The CDR3 spells CASSPPGEKLFF. The CDR3 nucleotides read TGTGCCAGCTCACCCCCAGGTGAAAAACTGTTTTTT.

V usage is TRBV3-1 (or the pseudogene TRBV3-2) and J usage is TRBJ1-2, with 9 bases aligning to TRBD1. With 5 bases clipped from V and 8 bases from J, the junction kept 6 bases outside the gene matches. Germline-derived CDR1 and CDR2 are LGHDT and YNNKEL (reference sequence). This CDR3 is 13 amino acids long. CDR3 protein: CASSGQGIGGYTF. The CDR3, as DNA: TGTGCCAGCAGCGGACAGGGGATAGGCGGCTACACCTTC.

V usage is TRBV3-1 (or the pseudogene TRBV3-2) and J usage is TRBJ2-3, with D perhaps matching TRBD2 (7 bases). Deletions cut 2 bases from V and 0 bases from J, with 12 bases between. The germline V gene has CDR1 LGHDT and CDR2 YNNKEL (reference sequence). The CDR3 loop spans 16 amino acids. The CDR3 region has the DNA TGTGCCAGCAGCCAAAGGGGGGGGGCTAGCACAGATACGCAGTATTTT. Encoded protein: CASSQRGGASTDTQYF.